The source of this T cell receptor beta chain is a study of blood T cell repertoires in COVID-19. Overall study context: COVID-19 samples collected from the United States, Italy and Spain covered acute and convalescent phases. T cells, B-cell-depleted T cells, or PBMCs supplied cDNA or gDNA.

Original handling: Scientists estimated how many nucleated cells there were by amplifying reference gene primers. Measured with immunoSEQ multiplex PCR; TCRdb has only the in-frame clones, and not every one. D and trimming come from the DNA, and the V and J calls and clone size come from that table. Seen here are 160,000 or so clones, 75% to 90% observed once, and the top ten hold about 15%. The V gene lost 6 bases and the J gene lost 2 bases, with 17 bases spanning the gap. Germline assignment: CDR1 SNHLY and CDR2 FYNNEI. The CDR3 has 15 residues. The chain couples TRBV2 to TRBJ2-7; the D is unclear. Sequencing was carried out using peripheral blood. This receptor was obtained from a woman between 40 and 50 years old with acute or convalescent COVID-19. CDR3 residues: CASSTRPKNTYEQYF. DNA of the CDR3: TGTGCCAGCAGCACCAGGCCCAAGAACACCTACGAGCAGTACTTC.